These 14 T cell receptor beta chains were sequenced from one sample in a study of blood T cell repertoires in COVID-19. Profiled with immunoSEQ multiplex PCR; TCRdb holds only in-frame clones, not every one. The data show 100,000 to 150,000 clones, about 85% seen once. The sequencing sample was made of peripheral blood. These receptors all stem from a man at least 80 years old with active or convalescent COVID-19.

In nucleotides, the CDR3 is TGTGCCAGCAGCCCGAGGGGTGGCAGGGGTGGCAATGAGCAGTTCTTC. It encodes CASSPRGGRGGNEQFF. J is TRBJ2-1 and V is TRBV3-1 (or the pseudogene TRBV3-2); D is possibly TRBD1 (6 bases). CDR3 size: 16 residues. V lost 4 bases and J lost 6, with 19 bases in between. Per germline, CDR1 LGHDT and CDR2 YNNKEL (reference sequence).

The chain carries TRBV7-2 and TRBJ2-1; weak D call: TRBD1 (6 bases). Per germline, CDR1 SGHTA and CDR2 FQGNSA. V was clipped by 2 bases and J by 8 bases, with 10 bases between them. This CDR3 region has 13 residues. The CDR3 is CASSLTGKDEQFF. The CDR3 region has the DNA TGTGCCAGCAGCTTAACAGGGAAGGATGAGCAGTTCTTC.

This CDR3 is CASSDMRVMQETQYF. The CDR3 bases are TGTGCCAGCAGTGATATGCGAGTGATGCAAGAGACCCAGTACTTC. The chain couples TRBV6-1 to TRBJ2-5; D is undetermined. CDR3 length: 15 amino acids. V was trimmed by 3 bases and J by 2 bases, leaving 13 bases between them. Germline V gene lookup returns CDR1 MNHNS and CDR2 SASEGT.

The CDR3 spells CATSGTGNEKLFF. For the CDR3, the DNA is TGTGCCACCAGTGGGACAGGGAATGAAAAACTGTTTTTT. The chain uses TRBV24-1 and TRBJ1-4, with 8 positions matching TRBD1. The germline CDR1 and CDR2 sequences are KGHDR and SFDVKD. CDR3 length: 13 residues. The J segment lost 5 bases and the V segment lost 5 bases, leaving 0 bases of the junction unmatched.

As DNA, the CDR3 is TGTGCCAGCAGCTTAGAAGGGGGCGCGACAGATACGCAGCATTTT. Its protein product is CASSLEGGATDTQHF. The chain recombines TRBV7-9 with TRBJ2-3; TRBD1 aligns across 7 bases. The end of the DNA is better explained by TRBJ1-5, so the J call may be wrong. CDR3 size: 15 residues. The germline CDR1 and CDR2 sequences are SEHNR and FQNEAQ (reference sequence).

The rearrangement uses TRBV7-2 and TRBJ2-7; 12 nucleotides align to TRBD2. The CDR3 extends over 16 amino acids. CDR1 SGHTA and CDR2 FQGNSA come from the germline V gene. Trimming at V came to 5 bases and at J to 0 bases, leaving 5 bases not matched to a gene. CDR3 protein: CASSPWTSGNSYEQYF. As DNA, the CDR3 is TGTGCCAGCAGCCCTTGGACTAGCGGGAACTCCTACGAGCAGTACTTC.

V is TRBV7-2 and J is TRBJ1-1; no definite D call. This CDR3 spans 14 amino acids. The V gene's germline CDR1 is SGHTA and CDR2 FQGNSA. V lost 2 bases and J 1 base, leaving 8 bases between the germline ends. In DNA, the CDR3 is TGTGCCAGCAGCTTATCAGGTTCGAACACTGAAGCTTTCTTT. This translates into CASSLSGSNTEAFF.

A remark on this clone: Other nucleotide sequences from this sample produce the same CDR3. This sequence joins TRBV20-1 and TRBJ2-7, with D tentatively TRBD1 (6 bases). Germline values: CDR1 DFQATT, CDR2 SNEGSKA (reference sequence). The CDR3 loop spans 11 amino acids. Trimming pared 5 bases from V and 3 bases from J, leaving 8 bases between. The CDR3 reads CSALQGYEQYF. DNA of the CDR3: TGCAGTGCTTTACAGGGCTACGAGCAGTACTTC.

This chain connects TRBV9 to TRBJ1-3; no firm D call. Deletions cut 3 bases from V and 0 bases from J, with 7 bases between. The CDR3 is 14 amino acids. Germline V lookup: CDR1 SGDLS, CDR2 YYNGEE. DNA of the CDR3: TGTGCCAGCAGCGCCCAGGCCTCTGGAAACACCATATATTTT. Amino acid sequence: CASSAQASGNTIYF.

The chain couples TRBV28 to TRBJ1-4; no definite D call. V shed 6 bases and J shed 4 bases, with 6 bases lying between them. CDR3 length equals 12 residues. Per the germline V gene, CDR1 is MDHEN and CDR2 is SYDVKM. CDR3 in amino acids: CASRIVNEKLFF. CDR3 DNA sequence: TGTGCCAGCAGAATAGTTAATGAAAAACTGTTTTTT. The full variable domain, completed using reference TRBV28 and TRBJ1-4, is DVKVTQSSRYLVKRTGEKVFLECVQDMDHENMFWYRQDPGLGLRLIYFSYDVKMKEKGDIPEGYSVSREKKERFSLILESASTNQTSMYLCASRIVNEKLFFGSGTQLSVL.

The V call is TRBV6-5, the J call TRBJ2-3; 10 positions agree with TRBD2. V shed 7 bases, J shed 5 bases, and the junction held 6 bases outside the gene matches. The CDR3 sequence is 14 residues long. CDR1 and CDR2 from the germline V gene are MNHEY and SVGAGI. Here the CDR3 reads CASKREGRGDTQYF. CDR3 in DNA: TGTGCCAGCAAGCGGGAGGGCCGGGGAGATACGCAGTATTTT.

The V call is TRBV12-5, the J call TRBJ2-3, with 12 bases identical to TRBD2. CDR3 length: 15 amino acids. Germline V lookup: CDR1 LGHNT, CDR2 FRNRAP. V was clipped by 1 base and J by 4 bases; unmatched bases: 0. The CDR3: CASGLGLAGADTQYF. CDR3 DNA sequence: TGTGCTAGTGGTTTGGGACTAGCGGGGGCAGATACGCAGTATTTT. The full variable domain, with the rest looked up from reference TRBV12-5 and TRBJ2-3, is DARVTQTPRHKVTEMGQEVTMRCQPILGHNTVFWYRQTMMQGLELLAYFRNRAPLDDSGMPKDRFSAEMPDATLATLKIQPSEPRDSAVYFCASGLGLAGADTQYFGPGTRLTVL.

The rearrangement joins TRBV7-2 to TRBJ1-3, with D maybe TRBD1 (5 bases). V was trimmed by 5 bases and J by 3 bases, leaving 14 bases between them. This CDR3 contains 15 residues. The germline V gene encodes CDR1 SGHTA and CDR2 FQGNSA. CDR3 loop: CASSLGGGDGNTIYF. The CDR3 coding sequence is TGTGCCAGCAGCCTCGGTGGAGGGGATGGAAACACCATATATTTT.

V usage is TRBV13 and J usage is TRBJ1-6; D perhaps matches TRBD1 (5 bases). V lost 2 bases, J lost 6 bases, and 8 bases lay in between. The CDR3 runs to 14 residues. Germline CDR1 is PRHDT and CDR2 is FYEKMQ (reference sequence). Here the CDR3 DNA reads TGTGCCAGCAGCTTACGACAGACTAATTCACCCCTCCACTTT. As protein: CASSLRQTNSPLHF.